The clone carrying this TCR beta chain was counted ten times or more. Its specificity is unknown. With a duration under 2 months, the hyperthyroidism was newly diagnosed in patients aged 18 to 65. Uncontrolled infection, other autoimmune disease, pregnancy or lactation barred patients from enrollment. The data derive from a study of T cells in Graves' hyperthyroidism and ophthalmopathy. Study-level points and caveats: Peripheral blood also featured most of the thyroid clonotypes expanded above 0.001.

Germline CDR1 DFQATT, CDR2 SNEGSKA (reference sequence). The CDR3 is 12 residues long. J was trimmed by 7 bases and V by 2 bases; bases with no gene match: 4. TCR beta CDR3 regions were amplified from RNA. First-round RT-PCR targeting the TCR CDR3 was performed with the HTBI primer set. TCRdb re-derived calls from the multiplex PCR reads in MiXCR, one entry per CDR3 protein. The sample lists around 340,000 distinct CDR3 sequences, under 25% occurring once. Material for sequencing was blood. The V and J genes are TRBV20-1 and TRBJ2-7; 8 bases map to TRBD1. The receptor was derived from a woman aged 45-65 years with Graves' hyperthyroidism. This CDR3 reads CSARQGANEQYF. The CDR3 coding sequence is TGCAGTGCTAGACAGGGGGCGAATGAGCAGTACTTC.